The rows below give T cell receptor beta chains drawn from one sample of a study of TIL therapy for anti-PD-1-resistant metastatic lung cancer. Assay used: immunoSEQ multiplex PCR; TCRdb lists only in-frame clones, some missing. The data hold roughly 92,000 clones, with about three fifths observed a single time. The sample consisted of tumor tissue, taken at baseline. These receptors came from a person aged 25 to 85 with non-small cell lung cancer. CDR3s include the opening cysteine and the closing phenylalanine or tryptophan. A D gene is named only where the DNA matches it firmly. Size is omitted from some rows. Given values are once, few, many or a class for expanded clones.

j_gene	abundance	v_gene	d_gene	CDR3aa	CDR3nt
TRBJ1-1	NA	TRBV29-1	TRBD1	CSVVRTGGYTEAFF	TGCAGCGTCGTTAGGACAGGGGGCTACACTGAAGCTTTCTTT
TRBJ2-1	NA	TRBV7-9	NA	CASSLSLFSYNEQFF	TGTGCCAGCAGCTTAAGCCTTTTTTCCTACAATGAGCAGTTCTTC
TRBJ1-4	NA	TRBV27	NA	CASSLTGINEKLFF	TGTGCCAGCAGTCTGACAGGAATTAATGAAAAACTGTTTTTT
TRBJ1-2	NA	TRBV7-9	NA	CASTPLRRPHGYTF	TGTGCCAGCACCCCTTTGAGGAGGCCCCATGGCTACACCTTC
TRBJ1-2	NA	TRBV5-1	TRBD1	CASSYGTAGSYGYTF	TGCGCCAGCAGCTACGGGACAGCGGGATCCTATGGCTACACCTTC
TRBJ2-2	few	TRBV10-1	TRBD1	CASRRPGTGTVAGELFF	TGCGCCAGCAGACGTCCCGGGACAGGGACGGTCGCCGGGGAGCTGTTTTTT
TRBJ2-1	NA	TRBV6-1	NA	CASSEVVLAQFF	TGTGCCAGCAGTGAGGTGGTCCTTGCACAGTTCTTC
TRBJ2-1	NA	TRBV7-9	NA	CASSLLDYLIYNEQFF	TGTGCCAGCAGCCTATTGGACTATCTAATTTACAATGAGCAGTTCTTC
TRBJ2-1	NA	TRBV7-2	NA	CASSASRVPGEQFF	TGTGCCAGCAGCGCAAGCCGGGTCCCAGGTGAGCAGTTCTTC
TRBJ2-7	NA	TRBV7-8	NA	CASRNERIREQYF	TGTGCCAGCAGGAACGAGAGAATTCGCGAGCAGTACTTC
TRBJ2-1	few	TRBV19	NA	CASRPPGYNEQFF	TGTGCCAGTAGACCACCCGGCTACAATGAGCAGTTCTTC
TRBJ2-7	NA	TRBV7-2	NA	CASRTDSPPYEQYF	TGTGCCAGCAGAACGGACTCCCCACCCTACGAGCAGTACTTC
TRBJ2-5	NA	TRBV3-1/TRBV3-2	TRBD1	CASSRGQGAKAQETQYF	TGTGCCAGCAGCCGGGGACAGGGGGCGAAGGCCCAAGAGACCCAGTACTTC
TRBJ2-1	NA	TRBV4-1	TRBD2	CASSPILGTSLNEQFF	TGCGCCAGCAGCCCCATCTTAGGGACTAGCCTCAATGAGCAGTTCTTC
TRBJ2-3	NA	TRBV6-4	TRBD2	CASSDGTSGGADTQYF	TGTGCCAGCAGTGACGGAACTAGCGGCGGCGCAGATACGCAGTATTTT
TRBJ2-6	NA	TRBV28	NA	CASSPPDWSGANVLTF	TGTGCCAGCAGCCCCCCTGATTGGTCTGGGGCCAACGTCCTGACTTTC
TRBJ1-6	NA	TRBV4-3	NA	CASSPGRSNNSPLHF	TGCGCCAGCAGCCCGGGCAGGTCTAATAATTCACCCCTCCACTTT
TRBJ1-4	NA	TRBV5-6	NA	CASSLAFDISDEKLFF	TGTGCCAGCAGCTTGGCCTTTGACATATCCGATGAAAAACTGTTTTTT
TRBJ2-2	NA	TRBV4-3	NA	CASSQVASNTGELFF	TGCGCCAGCAGCCAAGTCGCCTCGAACACCGGGGAGCTGTTTTTT
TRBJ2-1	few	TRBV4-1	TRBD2	CASSQGPSGEGSYNEQFF	TGCGCCAGCAGCCAGGGTCCAAGCGGGGAGGGATCCTACAATGAGCAGTTCTTC
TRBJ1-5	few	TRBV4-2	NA	CASSLQGSNQPQHF	TGTGCCAGCAGCCTTCAGGGTAGCAATCAGCCCCAGCATTTT
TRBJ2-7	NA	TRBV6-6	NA	CASNRGVHEQYF	TGTGCCAGCAACCGAGGGGTCCACGAGCAGTACTTC
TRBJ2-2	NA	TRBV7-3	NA	CASTLWGLFF	TGTGCCAGCACCCTATGGGGGCTGTTTTTT
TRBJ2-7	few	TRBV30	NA	CAWSFIGGPQQYF	TGTGCCTGGAGTTTCATCGGGGGCCCCCAGCAGTACTTC
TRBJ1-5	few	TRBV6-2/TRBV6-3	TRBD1	CASSRGQTNQPQHF	TGTGCCAGCAGTAGGGGACAGACCAATCAGCCCCAGCATTTT
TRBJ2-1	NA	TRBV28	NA	CASSPSQPLSYNEQFF	TGTGCCAGCAGCCCGTCGCAGCCACTCTCCTACAATGAGCAGTTCTTC
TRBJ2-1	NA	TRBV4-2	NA	CASSQGGEGGNEQFF	TGTGCCAGCAGCCAAGGCGGAGAAGGGGGGAATGAGCAGTTCTTC
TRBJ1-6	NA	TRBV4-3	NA	CASSHLIGRGPLHF	TGCGCCAGCAGCCACCTGATTGGAAGGGGGCCCCTCCACTTT
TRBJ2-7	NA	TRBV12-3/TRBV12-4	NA	CASSSHGPYEQYF	TGTGCCAGCAGTTCCCACGGACCCTACGAGCAGTACTTC
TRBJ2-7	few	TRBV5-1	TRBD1	CASSLEGTGASYEQYF	TGCGCCAGCAGCTTGGAGGGGACAGGGGCTTCCTACGAGCAGTACTTC
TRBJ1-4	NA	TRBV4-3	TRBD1	CASSQATGRVKLFF	TGCGCCAGCAGCCAAGCGACAGGGAGGGTAAAACTGTTTTTT
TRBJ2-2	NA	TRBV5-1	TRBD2	CASSLGLAAFANTGELFF	TGCGCCAGCAGCTTGGGACTAGCGGCGTTCGCGAACACCGGGGAGCTGTTTTTT
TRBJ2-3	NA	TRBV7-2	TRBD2	CASSPRGLAGNTDTQYF	TGTGCCAGCAGCCCGAGGGGACTAGCGGGGAACACAGATACGCAGTATTTT
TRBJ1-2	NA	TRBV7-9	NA	CASSLETSGYTF	TGTGCCAGCAGCTTAGAAACCTCCGGCTACACCTTC
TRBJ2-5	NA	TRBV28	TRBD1	CASSGLGQGEKETQYF	TGTGCCAGCAGTGGTTTGGGACAGGGGGAAAAAGAGACCCAGTACTTC
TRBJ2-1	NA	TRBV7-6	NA	CASSLVSRGTLDEQFF	TGTGCCAGCAGCTTAGTGTCGAGGGGGACCCTGGATGAGCAGTTCTTC
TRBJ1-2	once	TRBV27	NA	CASRQGHGYTF	TGTGCCAGCAGACAGGGCCATGGCTACACCTTC
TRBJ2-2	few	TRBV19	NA	CASSIGPSGAGGELFF	TGTGCCAGTAGTATAGGTCCATCGGGGGCAGGCGGGGAGCTGTTTTTT
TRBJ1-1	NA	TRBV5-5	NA	CASSRGEVVNTEAFF	TGTGCCAGCAGCAGGGGGGAGGTGGTGAACACTGAAGCTTTCTTT
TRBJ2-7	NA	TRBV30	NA	CAWGPGPYEQYF	TGTGCCTGGGGGCCGGGACCCTACGAGCAGTACTTC
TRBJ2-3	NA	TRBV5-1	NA	CASSGGRSGADTQYF	TGCGCCAGCAGCGGGGGGCGCAGCGGAGCAGATACGCAGTATTTT
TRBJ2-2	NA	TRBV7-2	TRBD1	CASSLFRGHSGELFF	TGTGCCAGCAGCCTTTTCAGGGGGCATAGCGGGGAGCTGTTTTTT
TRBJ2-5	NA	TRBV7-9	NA	CASRGPDQETQYF	TGTGCCAGCAGGGGTCCGGACCAAGAGACCCAGTACTTC
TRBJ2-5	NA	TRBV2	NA	CASTRGWGGETQYF	TGTGCCAGCACCCGGGGATGGGGTGGGGAGACCCAGTACTTC
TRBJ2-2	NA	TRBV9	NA	CASSDRVVTGELFF	TGTGCCAGCAGCGACAGAGTTGTGACCGGGGAGCTGTTTTTT
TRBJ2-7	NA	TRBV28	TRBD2	CASRREGGPNEQYF	TGTGCCAGCAGGCGGGAGGGAGGGCCGAACGAGCAGTACTTC
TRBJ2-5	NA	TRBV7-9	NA	CASSLMGAVETQYF	TGTGCCAGCAGCTTAATGGGGGCAGTGGAGACCCAGTACTTC
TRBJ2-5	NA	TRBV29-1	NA	CSVVWVGETQYF	TGCAGCGTTGTCTGGGTGGGAGAGACCCAGTACTTC
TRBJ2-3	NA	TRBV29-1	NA	CSVENPRTDTQYF	TGCAGCGTTGAAAACCCCCGCACAGATACGCAGTATTTT